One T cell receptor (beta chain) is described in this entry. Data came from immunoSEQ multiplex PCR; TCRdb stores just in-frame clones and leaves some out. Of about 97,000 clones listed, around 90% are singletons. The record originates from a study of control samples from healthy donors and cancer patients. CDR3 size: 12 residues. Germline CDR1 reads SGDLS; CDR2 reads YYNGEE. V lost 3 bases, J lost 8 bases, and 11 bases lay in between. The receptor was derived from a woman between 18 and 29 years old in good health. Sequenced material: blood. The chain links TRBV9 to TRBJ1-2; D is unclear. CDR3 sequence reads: CASSAQRYGYTF. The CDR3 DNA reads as TGTGCCAGCAGCGCCCAAAGATACGGCTACACCTTC. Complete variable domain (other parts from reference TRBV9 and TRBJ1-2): DSGVTQTPKHLITATGQRVTLRCSPRSGDLSVYWYQQSLDQGLQFLIQYYNGEERAKGNILERFSAQQFPDLHSELNLSSLELGDSALYFCASSAQRYGYTFGSGTRLTVV.